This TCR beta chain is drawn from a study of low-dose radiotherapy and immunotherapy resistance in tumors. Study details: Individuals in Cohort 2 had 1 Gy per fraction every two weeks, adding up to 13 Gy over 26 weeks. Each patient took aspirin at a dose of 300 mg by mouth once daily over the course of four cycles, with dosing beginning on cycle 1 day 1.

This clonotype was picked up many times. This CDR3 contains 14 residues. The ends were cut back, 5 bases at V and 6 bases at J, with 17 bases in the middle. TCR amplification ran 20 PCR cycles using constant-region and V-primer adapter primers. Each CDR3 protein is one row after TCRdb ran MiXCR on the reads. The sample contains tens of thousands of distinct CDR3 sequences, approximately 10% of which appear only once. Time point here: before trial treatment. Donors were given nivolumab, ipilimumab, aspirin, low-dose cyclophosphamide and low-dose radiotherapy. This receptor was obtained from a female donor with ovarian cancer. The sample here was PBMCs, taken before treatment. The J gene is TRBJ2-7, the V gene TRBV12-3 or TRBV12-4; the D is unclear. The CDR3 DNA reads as TGTGCCAGCAGTCCGATGGCCACCTCTGCCGAGCAGTACTTC. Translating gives CASSPMATSAEQYF.